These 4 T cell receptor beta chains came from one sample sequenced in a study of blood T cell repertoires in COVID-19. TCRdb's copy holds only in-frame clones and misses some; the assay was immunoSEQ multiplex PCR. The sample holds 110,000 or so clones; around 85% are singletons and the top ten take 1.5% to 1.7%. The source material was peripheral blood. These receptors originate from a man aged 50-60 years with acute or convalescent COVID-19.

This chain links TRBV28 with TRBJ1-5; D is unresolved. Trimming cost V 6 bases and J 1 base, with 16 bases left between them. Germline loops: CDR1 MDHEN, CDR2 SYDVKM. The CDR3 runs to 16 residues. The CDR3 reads CASRPTGKRSNQPQHF. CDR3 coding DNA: TGTGCCAGCAGACCCACCGGGAAGAGGAGCAATCAGCCCCAGCATTTT.

The CDR3 region is CSASSQVRPDTQYF. CDR3 DNA: TGCAGTGCGAGTAGCCAGGTTCGCCCAGATACGCAGTATTTT. The chain couples TRBV20-1 to TRBJ2-3; D not certain. Trimming stripped 6 bases from V and 4 bases from J, with 17 bases between. The CDR3 length is 14 residues. The germline gives CDR1 DFQATT, CDR2 SNEGSKA (reference sequence).

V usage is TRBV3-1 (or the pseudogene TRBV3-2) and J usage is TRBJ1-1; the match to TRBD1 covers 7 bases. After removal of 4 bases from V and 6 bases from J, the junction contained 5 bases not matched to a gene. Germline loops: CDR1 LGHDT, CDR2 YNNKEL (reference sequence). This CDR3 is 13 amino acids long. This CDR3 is CASSLTGASEAFF. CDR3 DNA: TGTGCCAGCAGCCTTACAGGGGCTTCTGAAGCTTTCTTT.

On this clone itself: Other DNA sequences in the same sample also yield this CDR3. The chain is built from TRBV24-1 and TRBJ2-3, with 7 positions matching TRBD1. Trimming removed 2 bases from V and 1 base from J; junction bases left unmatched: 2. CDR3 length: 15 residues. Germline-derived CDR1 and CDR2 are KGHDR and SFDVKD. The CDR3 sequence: CATSDYRGRTDTQYF. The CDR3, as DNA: TGTGCCACCAGTGATTACAGGGGACGCACAGATACGCAGTATTTT.